The 19 T cell receptor beta chains given below trace back to one sample, sequenced in a study of blood T cell repertoires in COVID-19. Produced via immunoSEQ multiplex PCR; TCRdb's table is partial and in-frame only. The repertoire has 390,000 or so clones, roughly 90% of them found once; the top ten carry about 2.9%. The specimen sequenced was peripheral blood. These receptors were obtained from a woman aged 30 to 39 with COVID-19, enrolled during active disease.

There are a few counts of this clone. CDR3 nucleotide sequence: TGTGCCAGCAGCGTAGTAGCGGGGGACAATGAGCAGTTCTTC. Translating it yields CASSVVAGDNEQFF. The V call is TRBV9, the J call TRBJ2-1; 9 bases line up with TRBD2. J was trimmed by 5 bases and V by 0 bases; bases with no gene match: 0. CDR1 is SGDLS and CDR2 is YYNGEE in the germline V gene. The CDR3 contains 14 residues.

The sample holds one count of this clone. V and J are TRBV19 and TRBJ1-1; TRBD1 aligns across 8 bases. The V segment lost 5 bases and the J segment 3 bases; nucleotides outside the gene matches: 8. Germline loops: CDR1 LNHDA, CDR2 SQIVND (reference sequence). The CDR3 has 15 residues. The CDR3 loop reads CASSSRTGIDTEAFF. CDR3 DNA: TGTGCCAGTAGTTCCCGGACAGGGATCGACACTGAAGCTTTCTTT.

This rearrangement joins TRBV5-4 to TRBJ1-6; no reliable D call. The V and J ends lost 2 bases and 10 bases respectively, with 7 bases between them. CDR3 length equals 12 residues. Germline V gives CDR1 SGHNT, CDR2 YYREEE (reference sequence). CDR3 in amino acids: CASSFERSPLHF. The CDR3 coding sequence is TGTGCCAGCAGCTTTGAGAGGTCACCCCTCCACTTT.

The table lists this clone with a count of one. The V call is TRBV14, the J call TRBJ1-5; TRBD1 might be the D (6 bases). Looked up from germline, CDR1 is SGHDN and CDR2 is FVKESK. V gave up 1 base and J gave up 2 bases, with 12 bases separating them. The CDR3 spans 16 residues. CDR3 loop: CASSQVQGIGNQPQHF. CDR3 nucleotide sequence: TGTGCCAGCAGCCAAGTCCAGGGGATAGGCAATCAGCCCCAGCATTTT.

The rearrangement joins TRBV19 to TRBJ1-2; D remains unclear. Per the germline V gene, CDR1 is LNHDA and CDR2 is SQIVND (reference sequence). V gave up 7 bases and J gave up 5 bases, with 11 bases separating them. CDR3 length: 12 residues. The CDR3 sequence: CASTGREYGYTF. CDR3 sequence (DNA): TGTGCCAGTACTGGCCGGGAATATGGCTACACCTTC.

The gene calls are TRBV13 and TRBJ2-3, with D possibly TRBD2 on 6 matching bases. Germline CDR1 reads PRHDT; CDR2 reads FYEKMQ (reference sequence). V was cut by 5 bases and J by 5 bases, with 17 bases left in between. This CDR3 is 15 amino acids long. CDR3 bases: TGTGCCAGCAGCGCAAGACTAGAGGCACGAGATACGCAGTATTTT. Its protein is CASSARLEARDTQYF.

V usage is TRBV5-8 and J usage is TRBJ2-7; 10 bases align to TRBD1. J gave up 6 bases and V 2 bases, and 8 bases lay outside the gene matches. Germline V gene sequence: CDR1 SGHTS, CDR2 YDEGEE. This CDR3 spans 15 amino acids. DNA for the CDR3: TGTGCCAGCAGCTTCGGGACAGGGGACGGCGGCGAGCAGTACTTC. It translates to CASSFGTGDGGEQYF.

This clone was recorded only once. V is TRBV11-1 and J is TRBJ2-7, with unresolved D. The ends were cut back, 3 bases at V and 2 bases at J, with 11 bases in the middle. Germline CDR1 is SGHAT and CDR2 is FQDESV (reference sequence). The CDR3 extends over 14 amino acids. For the CDR3, the DNA is TGTGCCAGCAGCTTCGACTCCCCAGCCTACGAGCAGTACTTC. This translates into CASSFDSPAYEQYF.

This clone was found once. The chain employs TRBV11-2 and TRBJ2-7; TRBD1 is a possible D gene (6 bases). Germline V gene lookup returns CDR1 SGHAT and CDR2 FQNNGV. The CDR3 has 13 amino acids. Trimming stripped 5 bases from V and 3 bases from J, with 11 bases between. In DNA, the CDR3 is TGTGCCAGCAGCGTGGGACATCTCTACGAGCAGTACTTC. Amino acid sequence: CASSVGHLYEQYF. Full variable domain (outside the CDR3, taken from reference TRBV11-2 and TRBJ2-7): EAGVAQSPRYKIIEKRQSVAFWCNPISGHATLYWYQQILGQGPKLLIQFQNNGVVDDSQLPKDRFSAERLKGVDSTLKIQPAKLEDSAVYLCASSVGHLYEQYFGPGTRLTVT.

The chain recombines TRBV7-9 with TRBJ2-2; the D gene is possibly TRBD1 (7 bases). Trimming removed 5 bases from V and 7 bases from J, with 11 bases in between. CDR1 and CDR2 from the germline V gene are SEHNR and FQNEAQ (reference sequence). CDR3 length: 13 residues. CDR3 loop: CASSGGGGGELFF. CDR3 nucleotide sequence: TGTGCCAGCAGCGGAGGGGGCGGCGGGGAGCTGTTTTTT.

The chain has TRBV20-1 and TRBJ2-7, with a possible D match to TRBD2 (6 bases). The CDR3 spans 14 residues. V lost 3 bases to trimming and J lost 6 bases, with 18 bases between them. Per germline, CDR1 DFQATT and CDR2 SNEGSKA (reference sequence). The CDR3 bases are TGCAGTGCTAGTTCGGCGGAGGGCCACCGCGAGCAGTACTTC. It is translated as CSASSAEGHREQYF.

This chain links TRBV6-1 with TRBJ2-2, with D perhaps TRBD2 (6 bases). The CDR3 is made up of 16 amino acids. V was shortened by 0 bases and J by 2 bases, with 10 bases between the two germline ends. CDR1 MNHNS and CDR2 SASEGT come from the germline V gene. The CDR3 spells CASSEAGRGNTGELFF. The DNA of the CDR3 is TGTGCCAGCAGTGAAGCGGGGCGGGGTAACACCGGGGAGCTGTTTTTT.

The chain joins TRBV7-2 to TRBJ2-7, with 8 bases identical to TRBD2. Germline values: CDR1 SGHTA, CDR2 FQGNSA. This CDR3 has 15 residues. The V and J ends lost 5 bases and 6 bases, in that order; junction bases with no gene match: 12. The CDR3 spells CASSPSSGAPSEQYF. The CDR3 DNA reads as TGTGCCAGCAGCCCGAGTAGCGGGGCCCCCTCCGAGCAGTACTTC.

This clone was found once. The rearrangement joins TRBV30 to TRBJ2-2, with D tentatively TRBD1 (5 bases). Trimming cost V 2 bases and J 6 bases, with 16 bases left between them. The germline V gene has CDR1 GTSNPN and CDR2 SVGIG (reference sequence). CDR3 length: 15 amino acids. The CDR3 coding sequence is TGTGCCTGGAGTAGGACAAACAGGATCCCCGGGGAGCTGTTTTTT. This codes for CAWSRTNRIPGELFF.

The chain uses TRBV6-2 or TRBV6-3 and TRBJ2-7; 9 nucleotides align to TRBD2. The V gene's germline CDR1 is MNHEY and CDR2 SVGEGT. The J segment lost 2 bases and the V segment lost 3 bases, leaving 8 bases of the junction unmatched. This CDR3 has 16 residues. CDR3 residues: CASSYGSSGAAYEQYF. The CDR3 DNA is TGTGCCAGCAGTTATGGGTCTAGCGGGGCTGCCTACGAGCAGTACTTC.

The chain joins TRBV19 to TRBJ2-1, with a tentative D call TRBD2 (6 bases). Germline V gene sequence: CDR1 LNHDA, CDR2 SQIVND (reference sequence). Trimming removed 3 bases from V and 4 bases from J, with 13 bases in between. The CDR3 totals 15 residues. The CDR3 spells CASSIWGVKYNEQFF. The CDR3 nucleotides are TGTGCCAGTAGTATCTGGGGGGTCAAATACAATGAGCAGTTCTTC.

The chain links TRBV10-2 to TRBJ1-1; D is uncertain. Trimming cost V 11 bases and J 2 bases, with 15 bases left between them. The V gene's germline CDR1 is WSHSY and CDR2 SAAADI. This CDR3 has 13 residues. In DNA form, the CDR3 reads TGCGCCGCCGGCGGATCAAAAAACACTGAAGCTTTCTTT. As protein: CAAGGSKNTEAFF.

This chain connects TRBV14 to TRBJ1-5, with D possibly TRBD1 on 5 matching bases. This CDR3 region has 16 residues. CDR1 is SGHDN, CDR2 FVKESK, per germline. The V gene lost 0 bases and the J gene lost 7 bases, with 16 bases spanning the gap. The CDR3 spells CASSQDLAGPGQPQHF. The CDR3 coding sequence is TGTGCCAGCAGCCAAGATCTGGCAGGGCCAGGCCAGCCCCAGCATTTT. The variable domain in full, completed from reference TRBV14 and TRBJ1-5, reads EAGVTQFPSHSVIEKGQTVTLRCDPISGHDNLYWYRRVMGKEIKFLLHFVKESKQDESGMPNNRFLAERTGGTYSTLKVQPAELEDSGVYFCASSQDLAGPGQPQHFGDGTRLSIL.

This chain uses TRBV5-1 with TRBJ1-4, with TRBD1 matching over 8 bases. The V and J ends lost 4 bases and 8 bases, in that order; junction bases with no gene match: 7. The CDR3 sequence is 14 residues long. The germline V gene encodes CDR1 SGHRS and CDR2 YFSETQ. The chain's CDR3 is CASSPDRVGEKLFF. DNA for the CDR3: TGCGCCAGCAGCCCGGACAGGGTGGGGGAAAAACTGTTTTTT.